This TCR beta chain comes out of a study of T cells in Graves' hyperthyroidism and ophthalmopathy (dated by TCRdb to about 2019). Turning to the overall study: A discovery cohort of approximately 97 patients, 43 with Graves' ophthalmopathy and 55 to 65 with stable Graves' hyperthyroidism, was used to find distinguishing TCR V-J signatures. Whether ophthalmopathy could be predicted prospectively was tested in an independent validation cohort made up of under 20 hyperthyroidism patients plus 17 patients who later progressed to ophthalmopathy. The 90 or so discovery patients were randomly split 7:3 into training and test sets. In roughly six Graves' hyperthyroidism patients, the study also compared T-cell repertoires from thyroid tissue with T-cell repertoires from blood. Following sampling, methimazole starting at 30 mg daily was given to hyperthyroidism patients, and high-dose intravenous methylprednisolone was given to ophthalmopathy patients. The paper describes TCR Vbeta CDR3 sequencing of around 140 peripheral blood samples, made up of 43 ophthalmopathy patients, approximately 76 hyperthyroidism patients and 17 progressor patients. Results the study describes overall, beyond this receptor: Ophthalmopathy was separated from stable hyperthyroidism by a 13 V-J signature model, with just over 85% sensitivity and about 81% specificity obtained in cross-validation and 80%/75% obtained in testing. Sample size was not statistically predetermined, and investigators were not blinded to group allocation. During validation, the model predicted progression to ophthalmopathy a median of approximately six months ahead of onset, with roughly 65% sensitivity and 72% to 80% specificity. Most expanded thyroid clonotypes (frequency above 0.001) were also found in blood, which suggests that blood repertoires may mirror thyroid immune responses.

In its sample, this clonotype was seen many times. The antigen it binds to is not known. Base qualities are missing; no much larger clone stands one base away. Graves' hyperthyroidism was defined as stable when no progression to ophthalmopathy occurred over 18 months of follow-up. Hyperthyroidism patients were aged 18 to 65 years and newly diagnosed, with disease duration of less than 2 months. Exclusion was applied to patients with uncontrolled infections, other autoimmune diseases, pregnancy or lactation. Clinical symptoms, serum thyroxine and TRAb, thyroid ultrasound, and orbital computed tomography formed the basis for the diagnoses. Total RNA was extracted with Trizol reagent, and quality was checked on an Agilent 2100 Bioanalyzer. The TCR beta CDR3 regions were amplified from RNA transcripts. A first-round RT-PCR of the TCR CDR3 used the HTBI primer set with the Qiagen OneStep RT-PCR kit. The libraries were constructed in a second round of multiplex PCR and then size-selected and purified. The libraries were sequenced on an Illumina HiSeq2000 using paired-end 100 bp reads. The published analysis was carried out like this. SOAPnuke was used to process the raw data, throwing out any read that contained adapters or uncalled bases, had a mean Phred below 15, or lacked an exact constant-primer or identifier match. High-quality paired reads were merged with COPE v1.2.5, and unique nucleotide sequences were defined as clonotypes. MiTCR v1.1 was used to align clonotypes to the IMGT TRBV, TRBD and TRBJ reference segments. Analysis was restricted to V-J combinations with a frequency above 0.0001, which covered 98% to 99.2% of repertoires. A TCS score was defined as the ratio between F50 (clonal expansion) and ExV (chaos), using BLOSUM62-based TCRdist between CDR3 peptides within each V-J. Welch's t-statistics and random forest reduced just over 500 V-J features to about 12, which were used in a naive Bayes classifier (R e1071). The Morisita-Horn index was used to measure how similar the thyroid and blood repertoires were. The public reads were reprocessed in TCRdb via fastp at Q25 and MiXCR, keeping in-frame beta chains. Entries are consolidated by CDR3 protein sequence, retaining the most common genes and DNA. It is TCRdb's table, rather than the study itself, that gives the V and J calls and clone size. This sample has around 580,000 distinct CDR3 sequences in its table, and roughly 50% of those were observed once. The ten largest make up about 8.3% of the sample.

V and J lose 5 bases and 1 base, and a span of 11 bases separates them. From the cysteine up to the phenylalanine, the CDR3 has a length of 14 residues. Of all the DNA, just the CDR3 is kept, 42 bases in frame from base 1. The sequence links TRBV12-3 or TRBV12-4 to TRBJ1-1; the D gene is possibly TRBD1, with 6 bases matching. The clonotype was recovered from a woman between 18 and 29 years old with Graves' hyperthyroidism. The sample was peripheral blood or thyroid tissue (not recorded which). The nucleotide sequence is TGTGCCAGCAGTGGGCGGACAGCGAACACTGAAGCTTTCTTT. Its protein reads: CASSGRTANTEAFF.